Shown below are 19 T cell receptor beta chains from a single sample sequenced in a study of T cells in localized non-small cell lung cancer. The assay was immunoSEQ multiplex PCR, and TCRdb's table has in-frame clones only and misses some. The table has roughly 89,000 clones, approximately 91% seen once; the top ten hold 4.1%. The sample consisted of PBMCs, taken before any cancer treatment. These TCRs come from a woman aged 35 to 70 with stage II squamous cell lung carcinoma.

The V and J genes are TRBV2 and TRBJ2-1; a possible D gene is TRBD2 (6 bases). V lost 6 bases to trimming and J lost 9 bases, with 21 bases between them. Germline loops: CDR1 SNHLY, CDR2 FYNNEI. The CDR3 runs 15 residues. CDR3 in amino acids: CASRASEEVVIEQFF. The CDR3 DNA follows: TGTGCCAGCAGGGCTAGCGAGGAGGTGGTTATTGAGCAGTTCTTC.

V and J are TRBV5-1 and TRBJ2-1; 7 bases map to TRBD2. The CDR3 spans 16 residues. Per the germline V gene, CDR1 is SGHRS and CDR2 is YFSETQ. V gave up 3 bases and J gave up 5 bases; unmatched junction bases: 11. CDR3 sequence: CASSSYLADQNNEQFF. The CDR3, as DNA: TGCGCCAGCAGCTCGTACCTAGCGGACCAGAACAATGAGCAGTTCTTC.

The genes are TRBV5-1 and TRBJ1-1; D ambiguous. CDR1 and CDR2 from the germline V gene are SGHRS and YFSETQ. Trimming cost V 0 bases and J 1 base, with 10 bases left between them. The CDR3 has 15 amino acids. CDR3 residues: CASSLESRGNTEAFF. The CDR3 DNA sequence: TGCGCCAGCAGCTTGGAATCCCGGGGGAACACTGAAGCTTTCTTT.

The chain combines TRBV19 with TRBJ1-4; D remains unclear. Germline V gene lookup returns CDR1 LNHDA and CDR2 SQIVND (reference sequence). V lost 2 bases and J 5 bases, leaving 6 bases between the germline ends. The CDR3 sequence is 13 residues long. The CDR3 reads CASSITVNEKLFF. The CDR3 region has the DNA TGTGCCAGTAGTATAACAGTAAATGAAAAACTGTTTTTT. The variable domain in full, completed from reference TRBV19 and TRBJ1-4, reads DGGITQSPKYLFRKEGQNVTLSCEQNLNHDAMYWYRQDPGQGLRLIYYSQIVNDFQKGDIAEGYSVSREKKESFPLTVTSAQKNPTAFYLCASSITVNEKLFFGSGTQLSVL.

The chain employs TRBV7-8 and TRBJ1-1, with 10 nucleotides matching TRBD1. The germline gives CDR1 SGHVS, CDR2 FQNEAQ. V trimming: 1 base; J trimming: 6 bases; junction bases outside the gene matches: 5. This CDR3 region has 15 residues. As DNA, the CDR3 is TGTGCCAGCAGCTTAGGGGGGACAGGGGTCGCTGAAGCTTTCTTT. Protein sequence: CASSLGGTGVAEAFF.

The chain combines TRBV2 with TRBJ2-1; a possible D gene is TRBD2 (5 bases). With 4 bases removed from V and 10 bases from J, the gap between germline ends came to 14 bases. Germline CDR1 and CDR2: SNHLY and FYNNEI. This CDR3 is built from 13 residues. Written as DNA, the CDR3 is TGTGCCAGCAGTGTCCGGGGTCTAACGGAGCAGTTCTTC. This codes for CASSVRGLTEQFF.

The V and J genes are TRBV21-1 and TRBJ2-4. TRBV21-1 counts as a pseudogene. The CDR3 spans 16 residues. The CDR3 loop reads CASSAPYALAKNIQYF. DNA of the CDR3: TGTGCCAGCAGCGCCCCGTATGCCCTAGCCAAAAACATTCAGTACTTC.

The CDR3 loop is CASSYSHLGRSYEQYF. CDR3 nucleotides: TGTGCCAGCAGTTACTCCCATCTAGGGCGCTCCTACGAGCAGTACTTC. This chain links TRBV6-5 with TRBJ2-7; D remains unclear. Germline loops: CDR1 MNHEY, CDR2 SVGAGI. This CDR3 has 16 amino acids. Trimming took 0 bases from V and 0 from J, leaving 12 bases between them.

V and J are TRBV12-5 and TRBJ2-7; a possible D gene is TRBD2 (6 bases). The CDR3 totals 16 residues. V lost 1 base and J lost 2, with 15 bases in between. Germline loops: CDR1 LGHNT, CDR2 FRNRAP. The CDR3 region has the DNA TGTGCTAGTGGTTTGGCCCCCAGGGAGCGGGCCTACGAGCAGTACTTC. It yields the protein CASGLAPRERAYEQYF.

This chain joins TRBV7-2 and TRBJ1-2; no clear D gene. Germline V gene data show CDR1 as SGHTA and CDR2 as FQGNSA. V was pared by 6 bases and J by 5 bases, with 16 bases between. CDR3 length: 14 residues. CDR3 DNA sequence: TGTGCCAGCAGGCCGAAAGGATACCTTTATGGCTACACCTTC. Translation gives CASRPKGYLYGYTF.

The gene calls are TRBV7-9 and TRBJ2-2, with TRBD2 matching over 14 bases. Trimming cost V 3 bases and J 2 bases; bases outside gene matches: 8. The CDR3 is made up of 19 amino acids. Per the germline V gene, CDR1 is SEHNR and CDR2 is FQNEAQ (reference sequence). The CDR3 DNA is TGTGCCAGCAGCTTTACCGGGACTAGCGGGGGAGCTAACACCGGGGAGCTGTTTTTT. Amino acid sequence: CASSFTGTSGGANTGELFF.

V is TRBV14 and J is TRBJ1-1, with D hard to call. The germline V gene encodes CDR1 SGHDN and CDR2 FVKESK. V was cut by 3 bases and J by 3 bases, with 14 bases left in between. This CDR3 is built from 15 residues. The CDR3 DNA reads as TGTGCCAGCAGCCAGTTGGGAGGGATGGACACTGAAGCTTTCTTT. Translation gives CASSQLGGMDTEAFF.

In nucleotides, the CDR3 is TGTGCCAGCAGTCCAAGGACGGATTCCTACGAGCAGTACTTC. Translating it yields CASSPRTDSYEQYF. This chain connects TRBV27 to TRBJ2-7; no reliable D call. This CDR3 spans 14 amino acids. Germline assignment: CDR1 MNHEY and CDR2 SMNVEV (reference sequence). V dropped 5 bases and J dropped 1 base, with 12 bases sitting between them.

This chain connects TRBV15 to TRBJ2-1; 13 nucleotides match TRBD2. CDR3 length: 16 amino acids. Germline CDR1 reads LNHNV; CDR2 reads YYDKDF (reference sequence). The junction had 4 bases not matched to a gene; V was cut back by 6 bases and J by 2 bases. The CDR3 nucleotides read TGTGCCACCAGGAGGACTAGCGGGGGTCCCTACAATGAGCAGTTCTTC. This codes for CATRRTSGGPYNEQFF.

This chain uses TRBV7-6 with TRBJ2-1; 11 bases map to TRBD2. V lost 5 bases, J lost 2 bases, and 5 bases stayed unmatched. The CDR3 extends over 16 amino acids. Germline lookup yields CDR1 SGHVS and CDR2 FNYEAQ. The CDR3 loop is CASSPRLAGPYNEQFF. CDR3 coding DNA: TGTGCCAGCAGCCCCCGACTAGCGGGACCCTACAATGAGCAGTTCTTC.

The chain uses TRBV20-1 and TRBJ2-1; no definite D call. CDR3 length equals 11 residues. Germline V gene sequence: CDR1 DFQATT, CDR2 SNEGSKA (reference sequence). Trimming pared 6 bases from V and 9 bases from J, leaving 12 bases between. The DNA for the CDR3 is TGCAGTGCCTCTATCTTGGGTGAGCAGTTCTTC. Protein: CSASILGEQFF.

The chain employs TRBV6-1 and TRBJ1-2; no clear D gene. The V end lost 6 bases, the J end lost 10 bases, and 18 bases lay between the germline ends. The germline V gene has CDR1 MNHNS and CDR2 SASEGT. This CDR3 is 13 amino acids long. The DNA of the CDR3 is TGTGCCAGCAGACCGAGCCAAGGAGGTGACTACACCTTC. This gives the protein CASRPSQGGDYTF.

In its sample, this clone was seen a few times. This rearrangement joins TRBV6-1 to TRBJ2-7, with 7 bases lining up with TRBD1. The ends lost 7 bases at V and 4 bases at J; junction bases unmatched: 13. Germline-derived CDR1 and CDR2 are MNHNS and SASEGT. The CDR3 spans 15 residues. The CDR3 bases are TGTGCCAGCATCCCTTCTCCTGGGGGACAGTACGAGCAGTACTTC. This sequence encodes CASIPSPGGQYEQYF.

This rearrangement joins TRBV10-2 to TRBJ2-1, with 15 positions matching TRBD2. The J segment lost 6 bases and the V segment lost 9 bases, leaving 6 bases of the junction unmatched. Per germline, CDR1 WSHSY and CDR2 SAAADI. The CDR3 spans 15 residues. In DNA, the CDR3 is TGCGCCAGTGGGACTAGCGGGAGGAGGGGCAATGAGCAGTTCTTC. Residues: CASGTSGRRGNEQFF.